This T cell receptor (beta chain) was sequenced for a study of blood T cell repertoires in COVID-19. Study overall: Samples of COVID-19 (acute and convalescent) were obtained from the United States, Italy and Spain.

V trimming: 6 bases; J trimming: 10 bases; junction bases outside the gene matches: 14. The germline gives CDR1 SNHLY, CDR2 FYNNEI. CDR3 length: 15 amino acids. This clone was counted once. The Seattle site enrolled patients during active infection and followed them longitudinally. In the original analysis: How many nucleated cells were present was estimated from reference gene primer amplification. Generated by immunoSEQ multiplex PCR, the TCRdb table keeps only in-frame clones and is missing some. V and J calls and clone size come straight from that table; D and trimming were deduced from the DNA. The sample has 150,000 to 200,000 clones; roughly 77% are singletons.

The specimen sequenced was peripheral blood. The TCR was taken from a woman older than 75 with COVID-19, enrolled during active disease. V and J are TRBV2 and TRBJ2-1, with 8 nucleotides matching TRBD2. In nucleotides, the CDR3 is TGTGCCAGCAGCTTAGGGGTACTAGCGGCTCAGGAGCAGTTCTTC. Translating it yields CASSLGVLAAQEQFF.